This T cell receptor (beta chain) was retrieved from a study of blood T cell repertoires in COVID-19. Measured with immunoSEQ multiplex PCR; TCRdb has only the in-frame clones, and not every one. The data contain approximately 200,000 clones, 65% to 90% of them singletons. Germline-derived CDR1 and CDR2 are SGHVS and FQNEAQ. J lost 7 bases, V lost 2 bases, and 9 bases had no gene match. This CDR3 has 16 residues. This TCR was recovered from a human donor in a cohort sampled during active COVID-19. The V and J genes are TRBV7-8 and TRBJ2-7; 12 bases fit TRBD2. The sample was peripheral blood. CDR3 sequence reads: CASSLPLPSGRGEQYF. The CDR3 nucleotides read TGTGCCAGCAGCTTACCACTGCCTAGCGGGAGGGGTGAGCAGTACTTC. The full variable domain, rest sourced from reference TRBV7-8 and TRBJ2-7, is GAGVSQSPRYKVAKRGQDVALRCDPISGHVSLFWYQQALGQGPEFLTYFQNEAQLDKSGLPSDRFFAERPEGSVSTLKIQRTQQEDSAVYLCASSLPLPSGRGEQYFGPGTRLTVT.